Listed here are 25 T cell receptor beta chains from one sample, sequenced in a study of blood T cell repertoires in COVID-19. Using immunoSEQ multiplex PCR, the repertoire was profiled, and TCRdb retains in-frame clones only, with some absent. This table holds tens of thousands of clones, more than 75% found once. Material for sequencing was peripheral blood. These TCRs come from a human donor in a cohort sampled during active COVID-19.

This clone was seen once. This rearrangement joins TRBV27 to TRBJ2-5, with D perhaps matching TRBD1 (5 bases). The V end was cut by 4 bases, the J end by 1 base, with 16 bases between. The CDR3 loop spans 16 amino acids. The germline V gene encodes CDR1 MNHEY and CDR2 SMNVEV (reference sequence). This CDR3 is CASSSAAGHRQETQYF. The CDR3 nucleotides read TGTGCCAGCAGTTCGGCCGCTGGACACCGCCAAGAGACCCAGTACTTC.

The chain couples TRBV4-3 to TRBJ1-1, with 9 bases aligning to TRBD1. V dropped 4 bases and J dropped 5; count of bases not matched to a gene: 5. Per the germline V gene, CDR1 is LGHNA and CDR2 is YSLEER. This CDR3 spans 14 amino acids. The CDR3 coding sequence is TGCGCCAGCAGCCGCCGGACAGGGGTTACTGAAGCTTTCTTT. Residues: CASSRRTGVTEAFF.

V and J are TRBV29-1 and TRBJ2-5, with 8 bases aligning to TRBD1. The CDR3 consists of 12 residues. With V trimmed by 7 bases and J by 4 bases, 5 bases remained unmatched. CDR1 is SQVTM and CDR2 is ANQGSEA in the germline V gene. As DNA, the CDR3 is TGCAGCGCTTTACAGGGGGGAGAGACCCAGTACTTC. This translates into CSALQGGETQYF.

This clone was detected only a few times. The CDR3 DNA is TGTGCCAGCAGCCTAACGGGGGGGCTCAATGAGCAGTTCTTC. Translated, it gives CASSLTGGLNEQFF. The rearrangement uses TRBV3-1 (or the pseudogene TRBV3-2) and TRBJ2-1, with 8 nucleotides matching TRBD2. CDR1 is LGHDT, CDR2 YNNKEL, per germline (reference sequence). This CDR3 has 14 residues. With V trimmed by 4 bases and J by 6 bases, 5 bases remained unmatched.

DNA for the CDR3: TGTGCCAGCTCACAGGGGATCCCTGAAGCTTTCTTT. It is translated as CASSQGIPEAFF. The chain combines TRBV18 with TRBJ1-1, with D maybe TRBD1 (5 bases). Per germline, CDR1 KGHSH and CDR2 LQKENI. The CDR3 has 12 amino acids. V was trimmed by 4 bases and J by 6 bases, leaving 9 bases between them. The full variable domain, in which reference TRBV18 and TRBJ1-1 provide the parts outside the CDR3, is NAGVMQNPRHLVRRRGQEARLRCSPMKGHSHVYWYRQLPEEGLKFMVYLQKENIIDESGMPKERFSAEFPKEGPSILRIQQVVRGDSAAYFCASSQGIPEAFFGQGTRLTVV.

The V and J genes are TRBV5-1 and TRBJ2-3, with D unresolved. CDR1 SGHRS and CDR2 YFSETQ come from the germline V gene. Trimming cost V 1 base and J 2 bases, with 8 bases left between them. The CDR3 runs to 14 residues. The CDR3 DNA reads as TGCGCCAGCAGCTTGACTGCAAACACAGATACGCAGTATTTT. Amino acids: CASSLTANTDTQYF.

The chain is built from TRBV6-2 or TRBV6-3 and TRBJ1-1; 12 bases fit TRBD1. CDR1 MNHEY and CDR2 SVGEGT come from the germline V gene. After removal of 5 bases from V and 1 base from J, the junction contained 5 bases not matched to a gene. The CDR3 length is 16 residues. The CDR3 spells CASSNRDRGPNTEAFF. CDR3 sequence (DNA): TGTGCCAGCAGTAACAGGGACAGGGGGCCGAACACTGAAGCTTTCTTT.

This clone was seen once. The J gene is TRBJ1-1, the V gene TRBV6-2 or TRBV6-3; D is possibly TRBD1 (5 bases). The V end was cut by 0 bases, the J end by 6 bases, with 11 bases between. Germline CDR1 MNHEY, CDR2 SVGEGT. The CDR3 runs 14 residues. The CDR3 loop reads CASSYSTERPEAFF. The CDR3 DNA reads TGTGCCAGCAGTTACTCGACAGAGAGGCCTGAAGCTTTCTTT.

The J gene is TRBJ2-5, the V gene TRBV5-5; 7 nucleotides line up with TRBD1. This CDR3 has 14 amino acids. The V segment lost 5 bases and the J segment 9 bases; nucleotides outside the gene matches: 13. The germline V gene encodes CDR1 SGHKS and CDR2 YYEKEE (reference sequence). CDR3 in DNA: TGTGCCAGCAGTCACAATTACAGGGGCCAGGCCCAGTACTTC. It codes for CASSHNYRGQAQYF.

The chain recombines TRBV4-3 with TRBJ2-5; 9 bases line up with TRBD2. Germline CDR1 reads LGHNA; CDR2 reads YSLEER. With V trimmed by 4 bases and J by 4 bases, 16 bases remained unmatched. CDR3 size: 18 residues. The CDR3: CASSPIPGERGAPETQYF. The CDR3 region has the DNA TGCGCCAGCAGCCCAATACCGGGCGAGCGGGGGGCTCCAGAGACCCAGTACTTC.

The CDR3 is CASSDLSTPKAMNTEAFF. CDR3 nucleotide sequence: TGCGCCAGCAGTGACTTATCTACCCCGAAAGCTATGAACACTGAAGCTTTCTTT. The chain uses TRBV10-1 and TRBJ1-1; no reliable D call. V was cut by 3 bases and J by 0 bases, with 20 bases left in between. Germline CDR1 is WNHNN and CDR2 is SYGVQD (reference sequence). This CDR3 comprises 18 residues.

This chain uses TRBV24-1 with TRBJ1-5, with TRBD1 as a possible D gene (5 bases). Germline V lookup: CDR1 KGHDR, CDR2 SFDVKD. The CDR3 length is 15 residues. V was clipped by 6 bases and J by 3 bases, with 14 bases between them. This chain's CDR3 is CATSSSTENNQPQHF. The CDR3 DNA sequence: TGTGCCACCAGTTCTTCGACAGAGAACAATCAGCCCCAGCATTTT.

This chain uses TRBV27 with TRBJ1-2; D is undetermined. Germline V gene sequence: CDR1 MNHEY, CDR2 SMNVEV (reference sequence). The CDR3 sequence is 13 residues long. V lost 2 bases and J lost 2, with 6 bases in between. CDR3 sequence reads: CASSLGGNYGYTF. DNA for the CDR3: TGTGCCAGCAGTTTAGGCGGAAACTATGGCTACACCTTC.

This chain joins TRBV7-9 and TRBJ1-6; D may be TRBD1 (6 bases). The CDR3 runs to 16 residues. Germline V gene lookup returns CDR1 SEHNR and CDR2 FQNEAQ (reference sequence). The V end lost 1 base, the J end lost 5 bases, and 12 bases lay between the germline ends. CDR3 protein: CASSLGGGHHNSPLHF. In DNA, the CDR3 is TGTGCCAGCAGCTTAGGGGGGGGCCATCATAATTCACCCCTCCACTTT.

The gene calls are TRBV3-1 (or the pseudogene TRBV3-2) and TRBJ1-2; 7 positions agree with TRBD1. Germline CDR1 is LGHDT and CDR2 is YNNKEL (reference sequence). The CDR3 is 16 amino acids. V was clipped by 4 bases and J by 3 bases; unmatched bases: 11. The CDR3, as DNA: TGTGCCAGCAGCCCAGAACAAACCGGGACAGACTATGGCTACACCTTC. Translation gives CASSPEQTGTDYGYTF.

The chain is built from TRBV9 and TRBJ2-2; 8 nucleotides agree with TRBD1. This CDR3 has 15 amino acids. With V trimmed by 3 bases and J by 0 bases, 1 base remained unmatched. Germline loops: CDR1 SGDLS, CDR2 YYNGEE. The CDR3 DNA follows: TGTGCCAGCAGCGCGGACAGGGCGAACACCGGGGAGCTGTTTTTT. Residues: CASSADRANTGELFF.

The chain joins TRBV28 to TRBJ2-3; D might be TRBD1 (6 bases). This CDR3 comprises 15 residues. Germline V lookup: CDR1 MDHEN, CDR2 SYDVKM. Trimming took off 5 bases at V and 4 bases at J, with 16 bases between the two ends. The CDR3 region has the DNA TGTGCCAGCAGTGCAAGCAGGGGATCCGCAGATACGCAGTATTTT. This translates into CASSASRGSADTQYF.

The chain carries TRBV12-5 and TRBJ2-6, with 7 bases fitting TRBD1. V lost 0 bases and J lost 4; bases outside the gene matches: 21. This CDR3 has 22 amino acids. Germline-derived CDR1 and CDR2 are LGHNT and FRNRAP. The CDR3 DNA sequence: TGTGCTAGTGGTTTGGTACGTCGGTCAGGGGGTTCCGGCAAGTTGGGGGCCAACGTCCTGACTTTC. As protein: CASGLVRRSGGSGKLGANVLTF.

V gene TRBV5-6 combines with J gene TRBJ2-2, with a tentative D call TRBD2 (6 bases). The CDR3 covers 14 residues. Trimming left V 3 bases short and J 1 base short, with 7 bases between. The V gene's germline CDR1 is SGHDT and CDR2 YYEEEE. The DNA for the CDR3 is TGTGCCAGCAGCTGGGACTGGAACACCGGGGAGCTGTTTTTT. Protein product: CASSWDWNTGELFF.

The chain recombines TRBV7-9 with TRBJ2-1, with 9 bases matching TRBD2. Trimming took 5 bases from V and 4 from J; bases not matched to a gene: 9. The CDR3 totals 16 residues. CDR1 SEHNR and CDR2 FQNEAQ come from the germline V gene (reference sequence). The CDR3 bases are TGTGCCAGCAGCAATAGACCCAGCGGGGGGTACAATGAGCAGTTCTTC. It yields the protein CASSNRPSGGYNEQFF.

The chain is built from TRBV5-4 and TRBJ1-2; tentative D call: TRBD1 (5 bases). Germline lookup yields CDR1 SGHNT and CDR2 YYREEE (reference sequence). The CDR3 spans 17 residues. The V and J ends lost 0 bases and 5 bases respectively, with 20 bases between them. This CDR3 reads CASSLGRINRGGYGYTF. In nucleotides, the CDR3 is TGTGCCAGCAGCTTGGGGAGAATTAACCGGGGGGGGTATGGCTACACCTTC.

This clone has a single count. The V call is TRBV28, the J call TRBJ2-7, with TRBD1 matching over 9 bases. Germline lookup yields CDR1 MDHEN and CDR2 SYDVKM. The J segment lost 2 bases and the V segment lost 5 bases, leaving 4 bases of the junction unmatched. The CDR3 consists of 14 residues. CDR3 coding DNA: TGTGCCAGCAGTCTGGACAGGGGTCCCTACGAGCAGTACTTC. It specifies CASSLDRGPYEQYF.

This sequence joins TRBV27 and TRBJ1-5; TRBD1 might be the D (6 bases). V dropped 5 bases and J dropped 6 bases, with 14 bases sitting between them. The CDR3 length is 14 residues. Germline lookup yields CDR1 MNHEY and CDR2 SMNVEV (reference sequence). This CDR3 reads CASSVTGFSQPQHF. CDR3 nucleotides: TGTGCCAGCAGTGTCACAGGGTTTAGTCAGCCCCAGCATTTT.

DNA of the CDR3: TGTGCCAGCAGGCCGACAGGGTACACCGGGGAGCTGTTTTTT. It yields the protein CASRPTGYTGELFF. V usage is TRBV2 and J usage is TRBJ2-2, with 7 bases matching TRBD1. V was pared by 6 bases and J by 3 bases, with 4 bases of the junction left unmatched. The CDR3 covers 14 residues. Germline loops: CDR1 SNHLY, CDR2 FYNNEI.

The V and J genes are TRBV5-8 and TRBJ1-1; D not resolved. CDR3 length: 11 residues. V lost 5 bases, J lost 3 bases, and 5 bases lay in between. Germline V gives CDR1 SGHTS, CDR2 YDEGEE. DNA of the CDR3: TGTGCCAGCAGTTATTACACTGAAGCTTTCTTT. Residues: CASSYYTEAFF.